Sequencing of this TCR beta chain was carried out in a study of blood T cell repertoires in COVID-19. At the level of the study: Samples came from the United States, Italy and Spain, spanning acute and convalescent COVID-19. PBMCs, B-cell-depleted T cells, or T cells were the source of the cDNA or gDNA that made up the material.

Unmatched junction bases numbered 6, after V lost 3 bases and J lost 7 bases. CDR3 length: 14 residues. Germline V gene lookup returns CDR1 LNHDA and CDR2 SQIVND (reference sequence). As originally analysed: For nucleated cells, counts were estimated from reference gene primer amplification. TCRdb's copy holds only in-frame clones and misses some; the assay was immunoSEQ multiplex PCR. V and J calls and clone size are given by that table; D and trimming were obtained from the DNA. The sample records 130,000 to 150,000 clones, 75% to 85% being singletons. This receptor was identified in a human donor with acute or convalescent COVID-19. The donor label of this sample is uncertain. Sequenced material: peripheral blood. V and J are TRBV19 and TRBJ1-2, with 9 bases lining up with TRBD1. This CDR3 is CASSILGQGSGYTF. CDR3 bases: TGTGCCAGTAGTATTTTGGGACAGGGAAGTGGCTACACCTTC. Combining the CDR3 with reference TRBV19 and TRBJ1-2 gives the whole variable domain DGGITQSPKYLFRKEGQNVTLSCEQNLNHDAMYWYRQDPGQGLRLIYYSQIVNDFQKGDIAEGYSVSREKKESFPLTVTSAQKNPTAFYLCASSILGQGSGYTFGSGTRLTVV.